These T cell receptor beta chains were read from a single sample in a study of blood T cell repertoires in COVID-19. The assay was immunoSEQ multiplex PCR, and TCRdb's table has in-frame clones only and misses some. This table has about 110,000 clones, over 65% appearing once. Sequencing was performed on peripheral blood. The receptor source for this set is a woman between 35 and 50 years old with acute or convalescent COVID-19. Each CDR3 is given with its conserved first and last residue. The order of the fields is V gene, J gene, D gene, clone size, CDR3 DNA, CDR3 protein. The D gene is left open where the match is weak. Only some rows state a clone size, as once, few, many or a class for expanded clones.

TRBV30	TRBJ1-3	TRBD1	-	TGTGCCTGGAGTGGACAGGGATTCTCTGGAAACACCATATATTTT	CAWSGQGFSGNTIYF
TRBV19	TRBJ2-5	-	-	TGTGCCAGTAGTTCCTGGGGGCCAAAAGAACCCCAAGAGACCCAGTACTTC	CASSSWGPKEPQETQYF
TRBV7-6	TRBJ2-3	-	-	TGTGCCAGCAGCTTAGCACTCTGGGAAAAGCGGGGCACAGATACGCAGTATTTT	CASSLALWEKRGTDTQYF
TRBV12-5	TRBJ1-2	TRBD1	-	TGTGCTAGTGGTTTGTGGACAGGTACTGCTGGGGGCTACACCTTC	CASGLWTGTAGGYTF
TRBV19	TRBJ1-2	-	-	TGTGCCAGTAGTATAGATTTGGAGGTGAATGGCTACACCTTC	CASSIDLEVNGYTF
TRBV28	TRBJ1-5	TRBD1	-	TGTGCCAGCAGTTTGATAGGGGGCGGTCAGCCCCAGCATTTT	CASSLIGGGQPQHF
TRBV6-5	TRBJ1-2	-	-	TGTGCCAGCAGTTACGGGCAGGGCCGTGGCTACACCTTC	CASSYGQGRGYTF
TRBV3-1/TRBV3-2	TRBJ2-1	TRBD2	-	TGTGCCAGCAGCCATCGGGTGGGGGGGAACAATGAGCAGTTCTTC	CASSHRVGGNNEQFF
TRBV7-9	TRBJ1-2	-	once	TGTGCCAGCAGCTTTCCTCTAGGTCAGGAAGGAGGTGGCTACACCTTC	CASSFPLGQEGGGYTF
TRBV2	TRBJ2-7	-	-	TGTGCCAGCAATACAGAATACTCCTACGAGCAGTACTTC	CASNTEYSYEQYF
TRBV6-5	TRBJ2-7	TRBD1	-	TGTGCCAGCACCCCGACAGGGGGCTACGAGCAGTACTTC	CASTPTGGYEQYF
TRBV9	TRBJ2-3	-	-	TGTGCCAGCAGCGCCAGGGATCTGACGGCAGATACGCAGTATTTT	CASSARDLTADTQYF
TRBV3-1/TRBV3-2	TRBJ2-5	TRBD2	few	TGTGCCAGCAGCCAAGGGAGGAGACTAGCGGGAGAGACCCAGTACTTC	CASSQGRRLAGETQYF
TRBV10-3	TRBJ1-5	-	-	TGTGCCATCAACCTGGGGCTCGGACGGAATCAGCCCCAGCATTTT	CAINLGLGRNQPQHF
TRBV25-1	TRBJ2-1	TRBD1	-	TGTGCCAGCAGTGAATGGACAGGGGTTTACAATGAGCAGTTCTTC	CASSEWTGVYNEQFF